The T cell receptor (beta chain) described here comes from a study of cytomegalovirus exposure and HLA in healthy donors. Across the study: Per a later analysis, the approximately 690 first-cohort and fewer than 150 validation repertoires shared one platform.

Regarding the study as a whole: Whilst most TCR sequences proved rare, a subset of public TCRs occurred across many donors.

The V end lost 5 bases, the J end lost 0 bases, and 9 bases lay between the germline ends. Germline lookup yields CDR1 MNHEY and CDR2 SMNVEV (reference sequence). This CDR3 spans 14 amino acids. Profiling relied on immunoSEQ multiplex PCR, and the TCRdb table lists in-frame clones only, not all of them. The repertoire has about 120,000 clones, approximately 90% of them found once; the top ten carry 4% to 5.5%. A note on this clone: Its antigen is as yet unknown.

This receptor was identified in a man between 18 and 35 years old in good health and CMV-seropositive. Sequencing used PBMCs. The chain is built from TRBV27 and TRBJ2-3, with unresolved D. The CDR3 bases are TGTGCCAGCAGTCTTAGCCTCAGCACAGATACGCAGTATTTT. It is translated as CASSLSLSTDTQYF.